The sequence of this T cell receptor (beta chain) was determined in a study of T cells in Graves' hyperthyroidism and ophthalmopathy. Researchers amplified the TCR beta CDR3 regions from RNA transcripts. Researchers ran a first-round RT-PCR on the TCR CDR3 using the HTBI primer set. TCRdb used MiXCR to reprocess the multiplex PCR reads, holding one entry per CDR3 protein. This sample carries hundreds of thousands of distinct CDR3 sequences, around 15% of them seen once, and the ten largest clones take roughly 13%. The V gene lost 8 bases and the J gene lost 3 bases, with 17 bases spanning the gap. CDR1 and CDR2 (germline): ENHRY, SYGVKD. This CDR3 contains 14 residues. A NOSPECS grade of at least 4, a Clinical Activity Score of at least 3 and duration under 3 months were recorded in ophthalmopathy patients. Pregnant or lactating patients were excluded, as were those with uncontrolled infection or other autoimmune disease.

This sequence originates from a man in his late teens or twenties with Graves' ophthalmopathy. The sample consisted of blood. The rearrangement links TRBV10-3 to TRBJ2-7; possibly TRBD2 for D (5 bases). The CDR3 DNA reads as TGTGCCATCGGAAATAGCGTAAACAGCTACGAGCAGTACTTC. The encoded protein is CAIGNSVNSYEQYF.